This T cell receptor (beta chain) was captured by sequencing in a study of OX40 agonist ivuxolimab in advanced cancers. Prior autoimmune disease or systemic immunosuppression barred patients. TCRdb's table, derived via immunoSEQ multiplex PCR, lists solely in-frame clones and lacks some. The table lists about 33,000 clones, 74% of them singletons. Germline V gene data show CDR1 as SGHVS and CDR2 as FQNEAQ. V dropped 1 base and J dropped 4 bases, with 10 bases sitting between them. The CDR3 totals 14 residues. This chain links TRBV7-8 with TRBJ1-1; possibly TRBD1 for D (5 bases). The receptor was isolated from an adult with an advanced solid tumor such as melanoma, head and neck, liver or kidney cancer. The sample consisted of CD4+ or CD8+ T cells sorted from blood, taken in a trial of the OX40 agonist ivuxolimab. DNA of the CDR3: TGTGCCAGCAGCTTAGTCGTTAGGGGCACTGAAGCTTTCTTT. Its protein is CASSLVVRGTEAFF. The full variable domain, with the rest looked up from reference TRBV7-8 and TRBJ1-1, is GAGVSQSPRYKVAKRGQDVALRCDPISGHVSLFWYQQALGQGPEFLTYFQNEAQLDKSGLPSDRFFAERPEGSVSTLKIQRTQQEDSAVYLCASSLVVRGTEAFFGQGTRLTVV.